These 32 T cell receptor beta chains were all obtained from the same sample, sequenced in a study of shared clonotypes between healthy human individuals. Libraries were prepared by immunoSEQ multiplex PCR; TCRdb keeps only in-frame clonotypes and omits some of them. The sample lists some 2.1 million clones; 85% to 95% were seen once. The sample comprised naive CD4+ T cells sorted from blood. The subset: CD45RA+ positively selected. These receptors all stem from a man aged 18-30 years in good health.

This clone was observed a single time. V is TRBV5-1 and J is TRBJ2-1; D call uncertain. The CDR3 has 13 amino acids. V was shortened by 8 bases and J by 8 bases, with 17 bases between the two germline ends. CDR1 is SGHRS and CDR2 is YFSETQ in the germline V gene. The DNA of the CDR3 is TGCGCCAGTACTCGACCTGCGACCGATGAGCAGTTCTTC. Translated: CASTRPATDEQFF.

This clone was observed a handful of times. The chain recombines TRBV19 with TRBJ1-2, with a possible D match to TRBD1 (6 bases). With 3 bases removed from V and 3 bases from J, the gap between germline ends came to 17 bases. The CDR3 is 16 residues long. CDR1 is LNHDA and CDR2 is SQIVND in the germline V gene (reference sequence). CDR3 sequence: CASSMLRTANYYGYTF. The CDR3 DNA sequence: TGTGCCAGTAGTATGTTGCGGACAGCGAATTACTATGGCTACACCTTC. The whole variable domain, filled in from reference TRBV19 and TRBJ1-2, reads DGGITQSPKYLFRKEGQNVTLSCEQNLNHDAMYWYRQDPGQGLRLIYYSQIVNDFQKGDIAEGYSVSREKKESFPLTVTSAQKNPTAFYLCASSMLRTANYYGYTFGSGTRLTVV.

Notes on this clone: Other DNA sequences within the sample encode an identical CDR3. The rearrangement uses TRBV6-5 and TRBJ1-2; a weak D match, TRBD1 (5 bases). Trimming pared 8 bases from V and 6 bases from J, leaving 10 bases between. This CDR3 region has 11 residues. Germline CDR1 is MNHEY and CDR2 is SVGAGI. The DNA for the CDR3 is TGTGCCAGCTCGAGAGGGGATGGCTACACCTTC. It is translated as CASSRGDGYTF.

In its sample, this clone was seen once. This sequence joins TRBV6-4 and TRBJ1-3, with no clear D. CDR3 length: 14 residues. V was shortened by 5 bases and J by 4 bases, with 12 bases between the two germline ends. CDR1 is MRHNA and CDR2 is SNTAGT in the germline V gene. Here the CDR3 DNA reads TGTGCCAGCAGTCGTGGGTTGGGGGGAAACACCATATATTTT. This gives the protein CASSRGLGGNTIYF.

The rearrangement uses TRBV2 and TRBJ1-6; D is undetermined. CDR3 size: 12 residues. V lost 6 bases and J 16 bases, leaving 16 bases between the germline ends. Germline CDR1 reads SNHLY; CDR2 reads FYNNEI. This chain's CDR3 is CASSGRRASLHF. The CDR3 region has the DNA TGTGCCAGCAGCGGACGGCGAGCTTCTCTCCACTTT.

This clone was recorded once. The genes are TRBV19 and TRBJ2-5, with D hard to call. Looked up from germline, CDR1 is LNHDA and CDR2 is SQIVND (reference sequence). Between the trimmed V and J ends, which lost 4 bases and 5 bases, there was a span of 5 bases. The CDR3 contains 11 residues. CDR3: CASSSWETQYF. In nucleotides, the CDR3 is TGTGCCAGTAGTAGTTGGGAGACCCAGTACTTC.

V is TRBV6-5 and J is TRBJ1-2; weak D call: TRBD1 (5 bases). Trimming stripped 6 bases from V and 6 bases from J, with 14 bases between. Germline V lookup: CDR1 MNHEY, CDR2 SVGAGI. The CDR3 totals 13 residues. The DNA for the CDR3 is TGTGCCAGCAGGCCTCGGGGGTGGGATGGCTACACCTTC. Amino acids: CASRPRGWDGYTF.

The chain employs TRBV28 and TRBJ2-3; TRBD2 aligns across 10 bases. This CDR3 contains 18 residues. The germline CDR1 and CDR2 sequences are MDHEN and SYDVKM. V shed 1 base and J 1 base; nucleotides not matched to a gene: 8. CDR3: CASSLFSPSGGRTDTQYF. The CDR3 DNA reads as TGTGCCAGCAGTTTATTTTCACCTAGCGGGGGCCGCACAGATACGCAGTATTTT. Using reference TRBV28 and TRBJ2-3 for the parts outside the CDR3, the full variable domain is DVKVTQSSRYLVKRTGEKVFLECVQDMDHENMFWYRQDPGLGLRLIYFSYDVKMKEKGDIPEGYSVSREKKERFSLILESASTNQTSMYLCASSLFSPSGGRTDTQYFGPGTRLTVL.

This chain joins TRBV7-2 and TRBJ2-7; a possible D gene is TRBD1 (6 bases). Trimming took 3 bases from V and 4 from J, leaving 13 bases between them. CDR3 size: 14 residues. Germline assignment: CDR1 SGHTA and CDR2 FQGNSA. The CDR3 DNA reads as TGTGCCAGCAGCTTTGTAGCTAGGGGGTACGAGCAGTACTTC. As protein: CASSFVARGYEQYF.

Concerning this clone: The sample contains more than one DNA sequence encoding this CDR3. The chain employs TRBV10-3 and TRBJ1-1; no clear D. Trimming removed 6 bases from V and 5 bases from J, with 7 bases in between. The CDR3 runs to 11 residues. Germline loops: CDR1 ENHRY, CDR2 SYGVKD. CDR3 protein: CAISAGTEAFF. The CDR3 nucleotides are TGTGCCATCAGCGCCGGAACTGAAGCTTTCTTT.

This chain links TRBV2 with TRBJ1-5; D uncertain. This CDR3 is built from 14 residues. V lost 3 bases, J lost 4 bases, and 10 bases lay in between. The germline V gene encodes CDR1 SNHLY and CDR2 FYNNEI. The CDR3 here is CASSDQLFNQPQHF. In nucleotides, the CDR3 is TGTGCCAGCAGTGATCAGCTCTTTAATCAGCCCCAGCATTTT.

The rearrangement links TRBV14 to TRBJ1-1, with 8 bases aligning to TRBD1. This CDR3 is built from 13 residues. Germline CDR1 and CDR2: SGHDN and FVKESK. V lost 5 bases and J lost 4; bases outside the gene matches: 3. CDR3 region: CASSSQGGTEAFF. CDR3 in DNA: TGTGCCAGCAGCTCACAGGGGGGCACTGAAGCTTTCTTT.

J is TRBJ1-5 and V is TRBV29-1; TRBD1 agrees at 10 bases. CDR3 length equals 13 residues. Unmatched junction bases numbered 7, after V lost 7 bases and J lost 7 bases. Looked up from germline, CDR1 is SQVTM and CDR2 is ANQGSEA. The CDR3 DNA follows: TGCAGCGCAACCGGGACAGGGGACCAGCCCCAGCATTTT. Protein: CSATGTGDQPQHF.

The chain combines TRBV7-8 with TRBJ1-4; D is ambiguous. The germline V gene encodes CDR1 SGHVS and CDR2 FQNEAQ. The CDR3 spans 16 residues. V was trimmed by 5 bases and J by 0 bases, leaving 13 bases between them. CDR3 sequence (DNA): TGTGCCAGCAGCCCTAGCGCCGGTGCAACTAATGAAAAACTGTTTTTT. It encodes CASSPSAGATNEKLFF.

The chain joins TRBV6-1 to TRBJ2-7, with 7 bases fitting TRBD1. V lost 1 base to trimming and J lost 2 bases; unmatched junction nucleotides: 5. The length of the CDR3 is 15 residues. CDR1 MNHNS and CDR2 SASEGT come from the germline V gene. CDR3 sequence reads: CASSEEGGRTYEQYF. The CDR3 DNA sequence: TGTGCCAGCAGTGAAGAAGGGGGCAGGACCTACGAGCAGTACTTC.

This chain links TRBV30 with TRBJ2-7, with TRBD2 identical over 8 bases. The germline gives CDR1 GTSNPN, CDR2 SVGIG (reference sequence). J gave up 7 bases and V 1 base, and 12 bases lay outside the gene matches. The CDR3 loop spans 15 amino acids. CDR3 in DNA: TGTGCCTGGAGTGCATGGCGGGAGGCCCAGAGTGAGCAGTACTTC. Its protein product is CAWSAWREAQSEQYF.

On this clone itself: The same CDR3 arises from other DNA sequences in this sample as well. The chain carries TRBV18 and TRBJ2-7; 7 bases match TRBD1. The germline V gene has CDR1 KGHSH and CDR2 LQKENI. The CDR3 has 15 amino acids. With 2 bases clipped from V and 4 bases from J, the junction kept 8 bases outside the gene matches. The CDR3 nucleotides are TGTGCCAGCTCACCATCGACAGGGAATAGTTACGAGCAGTACTTC. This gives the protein CASSPSTGNSYEQYF.

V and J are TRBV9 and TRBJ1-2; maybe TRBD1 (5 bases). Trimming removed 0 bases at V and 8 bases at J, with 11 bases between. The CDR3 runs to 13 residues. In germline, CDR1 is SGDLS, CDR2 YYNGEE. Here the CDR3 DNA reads TGTGCCAGCAGCGTAGGTTCAGGGAGCGGCTACACCTTC. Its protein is CASSVGSGSGYTF.

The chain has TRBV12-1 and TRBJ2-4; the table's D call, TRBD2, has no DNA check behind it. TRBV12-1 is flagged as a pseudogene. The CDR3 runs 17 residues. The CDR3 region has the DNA TGTGCCAGCAGCTTTGTAGGTAGCGGGGGTACCAAAAACATTCAGTACTTC. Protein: CASSFVGSGGTKNIQYF.

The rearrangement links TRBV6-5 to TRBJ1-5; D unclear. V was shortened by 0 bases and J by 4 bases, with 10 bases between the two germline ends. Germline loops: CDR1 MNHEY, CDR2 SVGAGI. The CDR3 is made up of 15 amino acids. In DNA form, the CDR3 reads TGTGCCAGCAGTTACTCGTCCTCCTTAAATCAGCCCCAGCATTTT. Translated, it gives CASSYSSSLNQPQHF.

CDR3 coding DNA: TGTGCCAGCAGCCCCACTGGGAACAGGGTGGGGTATGGCTACACCTTC. This gives the protein CASSPTGNRVGYGYTF. J is TRBJ1-2 and V is TRBV28; possibly TRBD1 for D (6 bases). The CDR3 runs 16 residues. Germline V gene lookup returns CDR1 MDHEN and CDR2 SYDVKM. Trimming left V 6 bases short and J 5 bases short, with 22 bases between.

CDR3 sequence reads: CASSSRGQGGSGGELFF. In DNA, the CDR3 is TGCGCCAGCAGCTCGAGGGGACAGGGAGGATCGGGCGGGGAGCTGTTTTTT. This sequence joins TRBV5-1 and TRBJ2-2; 9 bases map to TRBD1. V was pared by 3 bases and J by 7 bases, with 13 bases of the junction left unmatched. The CDR3 extends over 17 amino acids. Per the germline V gene, CDR1 is SGHRS and CDR2 is YFSETQ.

The CDR3: CASSERRMTSYNEQFF. The CDR3, as DNA: TGTGCCAGCAGTGAAAGACGGATGACCTCCTACAATGAGCAGTTCTTC. The gene calls are TRBV2 and TRBJ2-1; D not certain. This CDR3 comprises 16 residues. Germline V gene sequence: CDR1 SNHLY, CDR2 FYNNEI. V lost 2 bases, J lost 0 bases, and 11 bases lay in between.

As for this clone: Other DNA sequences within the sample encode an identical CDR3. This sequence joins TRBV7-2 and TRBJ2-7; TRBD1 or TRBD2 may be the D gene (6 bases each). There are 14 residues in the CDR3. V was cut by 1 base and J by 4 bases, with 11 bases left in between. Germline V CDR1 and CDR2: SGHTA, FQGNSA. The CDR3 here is CASSLDRGRYEQYF. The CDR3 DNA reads TGTGCCAGCAGCTTAGACCGGGGGCGGTACGAGCAGTACTTC.

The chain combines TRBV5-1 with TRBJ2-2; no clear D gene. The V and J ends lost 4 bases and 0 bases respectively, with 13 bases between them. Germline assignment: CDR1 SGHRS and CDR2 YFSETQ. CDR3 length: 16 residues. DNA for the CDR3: TGCGCCAGCAGCCCCTCACGCGGTCCGAACACCGGGGAGCTGTTTTTT. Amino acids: CASSPSRGPNTGELFF.

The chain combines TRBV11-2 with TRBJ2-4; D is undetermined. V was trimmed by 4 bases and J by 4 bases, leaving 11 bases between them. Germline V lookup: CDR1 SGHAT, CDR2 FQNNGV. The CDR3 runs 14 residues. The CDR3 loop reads CASSSNKGKNIQYF. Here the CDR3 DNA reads TGTGCCAGCAGCTCAAACAAGGGTAAAAACATTCAGTACTTC.

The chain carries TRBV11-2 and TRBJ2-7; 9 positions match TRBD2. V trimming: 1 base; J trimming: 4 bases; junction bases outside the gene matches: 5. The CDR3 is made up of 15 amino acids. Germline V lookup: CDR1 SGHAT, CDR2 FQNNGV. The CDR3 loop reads CASSLGLAAGYEQYF. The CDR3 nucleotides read TGTGCCAGCAGCTTAGGACTAGCGGCGGGGTACGAGCAGTACTTC. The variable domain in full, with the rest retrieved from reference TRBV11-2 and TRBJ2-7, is EAGVAQSPRYKIIEKRQSVAFWCNPISGHATLYWYQQILGQGPKLLIQFQNNGVVDDSQLPKDRFSAERLKGVDSTLKIQPAKLEDSAVYLCASSLGLAAGYEQYFGPGTRLTVT.

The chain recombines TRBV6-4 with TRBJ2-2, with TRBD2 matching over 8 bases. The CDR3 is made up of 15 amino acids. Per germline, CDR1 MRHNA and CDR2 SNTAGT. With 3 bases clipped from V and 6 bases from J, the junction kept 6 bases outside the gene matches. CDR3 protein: CASSERSGSPGELFF. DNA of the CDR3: TGTGCCAGCAGTGAGCGGAGCGGGAGCCCCGGGGAGCTGTTTTTT.

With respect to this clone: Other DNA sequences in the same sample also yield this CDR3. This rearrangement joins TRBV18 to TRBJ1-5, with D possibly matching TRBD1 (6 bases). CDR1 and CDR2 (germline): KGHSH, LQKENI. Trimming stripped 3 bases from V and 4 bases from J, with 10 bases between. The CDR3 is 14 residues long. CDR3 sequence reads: CASSPSGANQPQHF. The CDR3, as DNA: TGTGCCAGCTCACCCTCAGGGGCGAATCAGCCCCAGCATTTT.

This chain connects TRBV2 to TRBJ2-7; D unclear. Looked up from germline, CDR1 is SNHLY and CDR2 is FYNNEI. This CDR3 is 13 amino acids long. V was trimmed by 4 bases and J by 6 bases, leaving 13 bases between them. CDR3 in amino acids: CASSGDILSEQYF. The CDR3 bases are TGTGCCAGCAGTGGTGACATTCTGTCCGAGCAGTACTTC. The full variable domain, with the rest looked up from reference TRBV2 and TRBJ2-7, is EPEVTQTPSHQVTQMGQEVILRCVPISNHLYFYWYRQILGQKVEFLVSFYNNEISEKSEIFDDQFSVERPDGSNFTLKIRSTKLEDSAMYFCASSGDILSEQYFGPGTRLTVT.

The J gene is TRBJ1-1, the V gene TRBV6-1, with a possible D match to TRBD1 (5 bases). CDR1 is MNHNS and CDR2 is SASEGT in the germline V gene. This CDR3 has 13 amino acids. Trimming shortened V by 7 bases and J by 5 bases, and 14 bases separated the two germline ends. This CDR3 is CASNQGPGTEAFF. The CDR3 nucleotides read TGTGCCAGCAACCAGGGCCCGGGAACTGAAGCTTTCTTT.

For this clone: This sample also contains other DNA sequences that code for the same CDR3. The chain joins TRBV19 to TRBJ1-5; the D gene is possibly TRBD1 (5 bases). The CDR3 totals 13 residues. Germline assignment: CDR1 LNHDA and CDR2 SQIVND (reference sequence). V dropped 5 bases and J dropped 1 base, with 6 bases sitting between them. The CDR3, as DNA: TGTGCCAGTAGTCGGGACAGCAATCAGCCCCAGCATTTT. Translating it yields CASSRDSNQPQHF.